This paragraph reports one T cell receptor (beta chain). The data were taken from a study of sequential checkpoint blockade in melanoma. Study in general: Patients were randomized 1:1 to nivolumab-then-ipilimumab or ipilimumab-then-nivolumab first-line. Each arm's sequence ended with maintenance nivolumab.

TCRdb keeps only in-frame clones here, not all; method: immunoSEQ multiplex PCR. Found here are approximately 21,000 clones, approximately 80% of them singletons; the top ten hold over 9%. Germline trimming cut 5 bases from V and 6 bases from J; bases unmatched to any gene: 12. This CDR3 contains 15 residues. Germline CDR1 and CDR2: MNHEY and SVGAGI. The treatment was: randomized to nivolumab then ipilimumab (arm A) or the reverse (arm B). No patient had prior DNA-damaging chemotherapy. PBMC sorting kept live CD3+CD8+ cells without CD19 or CD56. The source is a human donor with melanoma. J is TRBJ2-7 and V is TRBV6-5, with 8 bases identical to TRBD1. Material: CD8+ T cells sorted from blood (inferred from file names), obtained from a patient given nivolumab and ipilimumab in sequence. CDR3 protein: CASSPLGQGRGEQYF. DNA for the CDR3: TGTGCCAGCAGTCCCCTTGGACAGGGTAGGGGCGAGCAGTACTTC.